The source of this T cell receptor (beta chain) is a study of cytomegalovirus exposure and HLA in healthy donors. Of note for this clone: Its matching antigen is unknown.

This CDR3 has 14 residues. The germline gives CDR1 SEHNR, CDR2 FQNEAQ (reference sequence). The ends were cut back, 1 base at V and 3 bases at J, with 6 bases in the middle. Study-level results: The study designated 150 or so TCR beta chains cytomegalovirus-associated. Previously analyzed data showed that most TCR beta V segments were productive at a frequency of about 90% or about 30%. From TCR beta sequences, most subjects' HLA-A and HLA-B alleles were reportedly predicted accurately. Clonal expansion was found to be greater in HLA-associated TCR beta chains than in equally common others in a later analysis.

Amplification used 60 Vbeta primers and 13 Jbeta primers. The protocol was immunoSEQ multiplex PCR, while the TCRdb copy is restricted to in-frame clones and leaves out a portion. There are about 93,000 clones in the sample; around four fifths occur only once, and less than 9.5% lies in the top ten. The gene calls are TRBV7-9 and TRBJ1-4, with D uncertain. Source material: PBMCs. This TCR came from a man aged 25 to 45 in good health and CMV-seronegative. Here the CDR3 DNA reads TGTGCCAGCAGCTTAGGGTCAGCTAATGAAAAACTGTTTTTT. The encoded protein is CASSLGSANEKLFF.